This TCR beta chain was found in a study of T cell repertoires in cytomegalovirus infection. On this clonotype: The junction and the germline gene differ at one end; a read error may be behind it.

TCRdb fed the reads into MiXCR, producing one record per CDR3 protein. The sample yields 450,000 to 550,000 distinct CDR3 sequences, approximately 17% seen once. The CDR3 contains 17 residues. Germline CDR1 is MNHEY and CDR2 is SVGAGI. This receptor was identified in a human donor in good health (CMV status not recorded). Some clones in this sample may be carry-over from other donors' samples. The specimen sequenced was CD8+ T cells from PBMCs. The chain couples TRBV6-5 to TRBJ1-1; a possible D gene is TRBD1 (6 bases). The CDR3 nucleotides are TGTGCCCGCAGTTACCCAAGCACGCCAGGGGTAATACCTGAAGCTTTCTTT. It is translated as CARSYPSTPGVIPEAFF.